What follows are 9 T cell receptor beta chains derived from one specimen sequenced in a study of blood T cells in healthy people across ages. Combining a sample-barcoded 5' primer with a J-beta primer mix, a second PCR ran for 7 to 11 cycles. MiXCR, run by TCRdb on the 5' RACE reads, gives a single entry per CDR3 protein. This repertoire shows 1.5 million to 2 million distinct CDR3 sequences, roughly 43% found once; its top ten account for under 30%. Sequenced input: blood. These receptors were taken from a human donor in good health.

This chain links TRBV6-2 or TRBV6-3 with TRBJ2-4, with unresolved D. Trimming pared 6 bases from V and 3 bases from J, leaving 9 bases between. Germline V gives CDR1 MNHEY, CDR2 SVGEGT. This CDR3 region has 13 residues. The CDR3 region is CASRGTNKNIQYF. CDR3 in DNA: TGTGCCAGCAGGGGAACAAACAAAAACATTCAGTACTTC.

This chain uses TRBV7-2 with TRBJ2-7; 7 nucleotides match TRBD2. CDR1 SGHTA and CDR2 FQGNSA come from the germline V gene. V lost 7 bases to trimming and J lost 7 bases; unmatched junction nucleotides: 13. The CDR3 spans 14 residues. The CDR3, as DNA: TGTGCCAGCATCGGGGTGGCGGGGGTGGGGGAGCAGTACTTC. Its protein product is CASIGVAGVGEQYF. Complete variable domain (other parts from reference TRBV7-2 and TRBJ2-7): GAGVSQSPSNKVTEKGKDVELRCDPISGHTALYWYRQSLGQGLEFLIYFQGNSAPDKSGLPSDRFSAERTGGSVSTLTIQRTQQEDSAVYLCASIGVAGVGEQYFGPGTRLTVT.

This clonotype was detected only a few times. The chain carries TRBV4-3 and TRBJ2-7; 11 positions match TRBD2. The CDR3 extends over 15 amino acids. The germline gives CDR1 LGHNA, CDR2 YSLEER. V lost 4 bases to trimming and J lost 4 bases; unmatched junction nucleotides: 6. CDR3 sequence reads: CASSPIAGGPYEQYF. As DNA, the CDR3 is TGCGCCAGCAGCCCAATAGCGGGGGGGCCTTACGAGCAGTACTTC.

The table lists this clonotype with many counts. This chain joins TRBV5-1 and TRBJ2-1; either TRBD1 or TRBD2 may fit D (6 bases each). CDR1 and CDR2 (germline): SGHRS, YFSETQ. With 5 bases removed from V and 4 bases from J, the gap between germline ends came to 13 bases. This CDR3 contains 14 residues. This chain's CDR3 is CASRGWGAYNEQFF. The CDR3 DNA reads TGCGCCAGCAGGGGGTGGGGGGCATACAATGAGCAGTTCTTC.

In this sample, this clonotype turned up a few times. The gene calls are TRBV5-1 and TRBJ2-1; 8 bases fit TRBD2. The germline V gene encodes CDR1 SGHRS and CDR2 YFSETQ. CDR3 length equals 15 residues. V shed 6 bases, J shed 6 bases, and the junction held 11 bases outside the gene matches. This CDR3 is CASTVSGGPANEQFF. In DNA form, the CDR3 reads TGCGCCAGCACCGTTTCGGGGGGGCCGGCCAATGAGCAGTTCTTC.

The genes are TRBV28 and TRBJ2-1; no clear D. Trimming shortened V by 6 bases and J by 9 bases, and 18 bases separated the two germline ends. The CDR3 sequence is 14 residues long. The V gene's germline CDR1 is MDHEN and CDR2 SYDVKM. As DNA, the CDR3 is TGTGCCAGCAGGTCGATCGAGCCTGCCGGTGAGCAGTTCTTC. Its translation: CASRSIEPAGEQFF.

The V gene is TRBV20-1, the J gene TRBJ2-4; possibly TRBD2 for D (5 bases). The J call is in doubt because the DNA end fits TRBJ2-7 better. Germline CDR1 DFQATT, CDR2 SNEGSKA (reference sequence). This CDR3 contains 13 residues. This CDR3 reads CSAREEATYEQYF. CDR3 bases: TGCAGTGCTAGAGAGGAGGCTACTTACGAGCAGTACTTC.

This chain links TRBV12-3 or TRBV12-4 with TRBJ1-4; possibly TRBD1 for D (5 bases). With 6 bases removed from V and 8 bases from J, the gap between germline ends came to 19 bases. The CDR3 contains 15 residues. The CDR3 coding sequence is TGTGCCAGCAGCCTTGGGTTGCAGGGAAGCGAAAAACTGTTTTTT. Protein: CASSLGLQGSEKLFF.

This clonotype was seen a handful of times. This chain joins TRBV7-2 and TRBJ2-1; 11 positions match TRBD2. The CDR3 runs to 16 residues. J lost 2 bases, V lost 1 base, and 1 base had no gene match. Per germline, CDR1 SGHTA and CDR2 FQGNSA. In DNA, the CDR3 is TGTGCCAGCAGCTTAGTAGCGGGGGGGACCTACAATGAGCAGTTCTTC. Translating it yields CASSLVAGGTYNEQFF. Using reference TRBV7-2 and TRBJ2-1 for the parts outside the CDR3, the full variable domain is GAGVSQSPSNKVTEKGKDVELRCDPISGHTALYWYRQSLGQGLEFLIYFQGNSAPDKSGLPSDRFSAERTGGSVSTLTIQRTQQEDSAVYLCASSLVAGGTYNEQFFGPGTRLTVL.